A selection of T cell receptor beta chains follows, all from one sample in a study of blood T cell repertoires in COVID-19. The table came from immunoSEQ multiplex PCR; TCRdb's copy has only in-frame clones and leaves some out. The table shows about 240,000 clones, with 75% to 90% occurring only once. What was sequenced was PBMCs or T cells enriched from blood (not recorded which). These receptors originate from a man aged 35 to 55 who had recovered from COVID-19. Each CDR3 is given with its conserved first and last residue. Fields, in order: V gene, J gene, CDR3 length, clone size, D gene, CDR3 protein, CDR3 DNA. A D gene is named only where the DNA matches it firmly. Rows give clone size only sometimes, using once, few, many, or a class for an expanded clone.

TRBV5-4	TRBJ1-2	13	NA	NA	CASRNQGNYGYTF	TGTGCCAGCAGGAATCAGGGAAACTATGGCTACACCTTC
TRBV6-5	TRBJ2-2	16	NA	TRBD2	CASSYRLAGDAGELFF	TGTGCCAGCAGCTACCGACTAGCGGGAGATGCCGGGGAGCTGTTTTTT
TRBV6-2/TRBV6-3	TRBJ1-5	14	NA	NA	CASSYGGNNQPQHF	TGTGCCAGCAGTTACGGGGGGAACAATCAGCCCCAGCATTTT
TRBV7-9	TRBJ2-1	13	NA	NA	CASSLAIGGRVFF	TGTGCCAGCAGCTTAGCGATTGGCGGCAGGGTGTTCTTC
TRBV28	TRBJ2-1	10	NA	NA	CASSLNEQFF	TGTGCCAGCAGTCTAAATGAGCAGTTCTTC
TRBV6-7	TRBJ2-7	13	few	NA	CASSASDSYEQYF	TGTGCCAGCAGTGCAAGCGATTCCTACGAGCAGTACTTC
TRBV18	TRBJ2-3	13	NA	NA	CASYRSGEDTQYF	TGTGCCAGCTACCGGTCCGGGGAAGATACGCAGTATTTT
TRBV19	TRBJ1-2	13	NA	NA	CATSQDRGDGYTF	TGTGCCACCTCGCAGGATCGGGGAGATGGCTACACCTTC
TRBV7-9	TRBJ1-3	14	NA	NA	CASSSQASGYTIYF	TGTGCCAGCAGCTCACAGGCGTCTGGATACACCATATATTTT
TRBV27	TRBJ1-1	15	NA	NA	CASSLYPGWSTEAFF	TGTGCCAGCAGTTTATATCCGGGTTGGAGCACTGAAGCTTTCTTT
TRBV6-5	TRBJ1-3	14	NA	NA	CASRPHGSGNTIYF	TGTGCCAGCAGACCCCACGGCTCTGGAAACACCATATATTTT
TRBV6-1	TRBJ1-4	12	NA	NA	CASSERRVQLFF	TGTGCCAGCAGTGAAAGGAGGGTTCAACTGTTTTTT
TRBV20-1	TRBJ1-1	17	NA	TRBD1	CSASQPTGTGVNTEAFF	TGCAGTGCTAGTCAGCCGACCGGGACAGGGGTGAACACTGAAGCTTTCTTT
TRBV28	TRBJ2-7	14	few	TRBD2	CAIRRGGATYEQYF	TGTGCCATACGCCGGGGGGGTGCCACCTACGAGCAGTACTTC